This T cell receptor beta chain was observed in a study of memory CD4+ T cells and cytomegalovirus serostatus. Single viable CD3+CD4+CD8-CD45RO+ cells were sorted as the memory CD4+ T cells. CD4+ T cells were isolated by positive magnetic selection. With respect to this clone: Its cognate antigen is unknown.

Original methodology: Out-of-frame sequences were removed, leaving a few million distinct TCRbeta sequences. Assay used: immunoSEQ multiplex PCR; TCRdb lists only in-frame clones, some missing. V and J calls plus clone size are reproduced from that table; the DNA served to infer D and trimming. The sample has around 41,000 clones; over 65% are singletons. Germline V gene data show CDR1 as MNHEY and CDR2 as SMNVEV (reference sequence). The CDR3 totals 13 residues. Trimming at V came to 8 bases and at J to 5 bases, leaving 5 bases not matched to a gene. The study, taken as a whole, reports: Each of approximately 69 CMV-associated TCRbeta sequences occurred in one to five individuals.

The chain carries TRBV27 and TRBJ2-5, with TRBD2 matching 10 bases. The sample consisted of memory CD4+ T cells from blood. The sequence was collected from an adult in good health and CMV-seronegative. CDR3 DNA sequence: TGTGCCAGCCGCAGCGGGAGGGCGGAGACCCAGTACTTC. This sequence encodes CASRSGRAETQYF.